The 14 T cell receptor beta chains reported below all come from one sample, sequenced in a study of neurological immune-mediated disorders. One entry per CDR3 protein, called by TCRdb with MiXCR from the 5' RACE reads. Of tens of thousands of distinct CDR3 sequences detected, over 9.5% appear once; the ten largest clones hold 1.5% to 2%. The material sequenced was PBMCs. The receptors come from a man between 60 and 75 years old in good health.

Ten or more counts support this clonotype. The rearrangement uses TRBV4-3 and TRBJ2-2, with no clear D. Germline assignment: CDR1 LGHNA and CDR2 YSLEER. The CDR3 loop spans 14 amino acids. V was clipped by 0 bases and J by 7 bases, with 9 bases between them. CDR3: CASSQDGVIGELFF. As DNA, the CDR3 is TGCGCCAGCAGCCAAGATGGAGTTATCGGGGAGCTGTTTTTT.

There are many counts of this clonotype. V and J are TRBV5-5 and TRBJ2-1; no firm D call. The CDR3 spans 13 residues. V lost 1 base to trimming and J lost 5 bases, with 7 bases between them. Germline V gene lookup returns CDR1 SGHKS and CDR2 YYEKEE (reference sequence). The CDR3 spells CASSLMTHNEQFF. In nucleotides, the CDR3 is TGTGCCAGCAGCTTGATGACGCACAATGAGCAGTTCTTC.

This clonotype was detected many times. The J gene is TRBJ2-6, the V gene TRBV20-1; either TRBD1 or TRBD2 may fit D (5 bases each). This CDR3 comprises 17 residues. Trimming took off 5 bases at V and 1 base at J, with 18 bases between the two ends. The germline V gene encodes CDR1 DFQATT and CDR2 SNEGSKA (reference sequence). CDR3 residues: CSAARPGRTSGANVLTF. The CDR3 DNA is TGCAGTGCTGCTCGACCGGGACGTACGTCTGGGGCCAACGTCCTGACTTTC.

This clonotype has ten or more counts. J is TRBJ2-1 and V is TRBV28; a possible D gene is TRBD1 (6 bases). CDR1 is MDHEN, CDR2 SYDVKM, per germline. CDR3 length: 15 residues. The ends were cut back, 6 bases at V and 8 bases at J, with 20 bases in the middle. This CDR3 reads CASRPQGTRGDEQFF. In DNA form, the CDR3 reads TGTGCCAGCAGGCCACAGGGAACCCGTGGGGATGAGCAGTTCTTC.

On this clonotype: This may come from a read error, since a much larger clone is one base off. The V gene is TRBV7-3, the J gene TRBJ2-3; 8 bases agree with TRBD1. CDR3 length: 15 amino acids. V shed 1 base, J shed 7 bases, and the junction held 7 bases outside the gene matches. The germline V gene encodes CDR1 SGHTA and CDR2 FQGTGA. The CDR3 DNA reads as TGTGCCAGCAGCTTAATGGGACAGGTGGGGAATACGCAGTATTTT. Amino acid sequence: CASSLMGQVGNTQYF. The whole variable domain, remainder taken from reference TRBV7-3 and TRBJ2-3, is GAGVSQTPSNKVTEKGKYVELRCDPISGHTALYWYRQSLGQGPEFLIYFQGTGAADDSGLPNDRFFAVRPEGSVSTLKIQRTERGDSAVYLCASSLMGQVGNTQYFGPGTRLTVL.

In this sample, this clonotype turned up many times. This chain connects TRBV20-1 to TRBJ2-4; possible D gene TRBD2, 6 bases. The CDR3 is made up of 14 amino acids. Trimming stripped 1 base from V and 7 bases from J, with 14 bases between. Germline values: CDR1 DFQATT, CDR2 SNEGSKA (reference sequence). The CDR3 sequence: CSARVESGVNIQYF. The CDR3 nucleotides are TGCAGTGCTAGAGTGGAGTCGGGGGTGAACATTCAGTACTTC.

This clonotype occurred many times. The chain carries TRBV9 and TRBJ1-1, with D hard to call. Germline assignment: CDR1 SGDLS and CDR2 YYNGEE. There are 12 residues in the CDR3. Trimming cost V 4 bases and J 3 bases, with 7 bases left between them. CDR3 in DNA: TGTGCCAGCAGCCGCTCAGACACTGAAGCTTTCTTT. Protein: CASSRSDTEAFF.

This clonotype was counted ten times or more. The chain links TRBV5-1 to TRBJ2-1, with D possibly being TRBD1 (5 bases). Trimming pared 0 bases from V and 8 bases from J, leaving 15 bases between. The CDR3 covers 15 residues. CDR1 is SGHRS, CDR2 YFSETQ, per germline. The CDR3 reads CASSLAMVGVDEQFF. In DNA, the CDR3 is TGCGCCAGCAGCTTGGCCATGGTAGGGGTGGATGAGCAGTTCTTC.

In this sample, this clonotype turned up many times. This rearrangement joins TRBV5-1 to TRBJ2-2; maybe TRBD1 (7 bases). The CDR3 consists of 15 residues. Trimming took 4 bases from V and 0 from J, leaving 10 bases between them. CDR1 and CDR2 from the germline V gene are SGHRS and YFSETQ. CDR3 in amino acids: CASSAGTANTGELFF. The CDR3 DNA is TGCGCCAGCAGCGCGGGGACAGCGAACACCGGGGAGCTGTTTTTT.

The table lists this clonotype with many counts. The gene calls are TRBV10-2 and TRBJ1-5, with D hard to call. This CDR3 comprises 13 residues. The germline V gene has CDR1 WSHSY and CDR2 SAAADI. V was trimmed by 5 bases and J by 5 bases, leaving 10 bases between them. In DNA form, the CDR3 reads TGCGCCAGCAGTCTTGGCACGGATCAGCCCCAGCATTTT. The encoded protein is CASSLGTDQPQHF.

The table lists this clonotype with many counts. This sequence joins TRBV6-5 and TRBJ1-2; unclear D gene. With 2 bases removed from V and 2 bases from J, the gap between germline ends came to 9 bases. Per germline, CDR1 MNHEY and CDR2 SVGAGI. The CDR3 is made up of 14 amino acids. CDR3 region: CASSYLPRNYGYTF. Here the CDR3 DNA reads TGTGCCAGCAGTTACCTACCCCGAAACTATGGCTACACCTTC.

The V and J genes are TRBV28 and TRBJ1-5; 7 bases align to TRBD1. V dropped 5 bases and J dropped 6; count of bases not matched to a gene: 10. This CDR3 contains 15 residues. CDR1 and CDR2 (germline): MDHEN, SYDVKM. This CDR3 is CASSPTTGVRQPQHF. The CDR3 region has the DNA TGTGCCAGCAGTCCTACTACAGGGGTGCGTCAGCCCCAGCATTTT.

This clonotype showed up many times. The genes are TRBV18 and TRBJ2-6, with 7 bases fitting TRBD1. Germline CDR1 reads KGHSH; CDR2 reads LQKENI. Unmatched junction bases numbered 6, after V lost 3 bases and J lost 1 base. There are 17 residues in the CDR3. The CDR3 sequence: CASSPTGQSSGANVLTF. DNA of the CDR3: TGTGCCAGCTCACCGACGGGACAGTCATCTGGGGCCAACGTCCTGACTTTC.

This clonotype was counted many times. The chain couples TRBV20-1 to TRBJ2-7, with unresolved D. This CDR3 region has 16 residues. The V and J ends lost 0 bases and 2 bases respectively, with 17 bases between them. Germline-derived CDR1 and CDR2 are DFQATT and SNEGSKA (reference sequence). CDR3 protein: CSARDLAPGSTYEQYF. The CDR3 bases are TGCAGTGCTAGAGATTTGGCCCCCGGTAGCACCTACGAGCAGTACTTC.